These T cell receptor beta chains were read from a single sample in a study of blood T cells in healthy people across ages. TCRdb recomputed calls from the 5' RACE reads with MiXCR, one row per CDR3 protein. The sample contains 890,000 or so distinct CDR3 sequences, 62% of which appear only once. Sequencing was done on a sample of blood. Receptor source: a man under 40 in good health. Each CDR3 is given with its conserved first and last residue. Each record gives: CDR3 length, clone size, V gene, J gene, D gene, CDR3 protein, CDR3 DNA. D genes are given only for firm matches. Clone size is given for some rows only: seen once, a few or many times, or a class if the clone is expanded.

>14|-|TRBV6-2/TRBV6-3|TRBJ2-7|-
CASNPVGKTYEQYF
TGTGCCAGCAACCCAGTGGGTAAGACCTACGAGCAGTACTTC
>15|once|TRBV7-9|TRBJ2-3|-
CASSLEGVAADTQYF
TGTGCCAGCAGCTTAGAAGGGGTAGCGGCAGATACGCAGTATTTT
>14|-|TRBV5-1|TRBJ2-7|-
CASSLAPDDYEQYF
TGCGCCAGCAGCTTGGCGCCGGACGACTACGAGCAGTACTTC
>14|-|TRBV5-1|TRBJ2-7|-
CASRADSNSYEQYF
TGCGCCAGCAGGGCGGACAGCAACAGCTACGAGCAGTACTTC
>17|many|TRBV11-2|TRBJ2-1|-
CASSLNPPQSSYNEQFF
TGTGCCAGCAGCTTAAACCCTCCGCAGAGCTCCTACAATGAGCAGTTCTTC
>14|-|TRBV5-1|TRBJ2-3|-
CASSLGRGQDTQYF
TGCGCCAGCAGCTTGGGCCGGGGTCAAGATACGCAGTATTTT
>16|-|TRBV7-3|TRBJ2-3|TRBD2
CASSSGLAGPQNTQYF
TGTGCCAGCAGCTCGGGGCTAGCGGGGCCGCAGAATACGCAGTATTTT
>16|few|TRBV13|TRBJ2-1|-
CASSFMQGGSYNEQFF
TGTGCCAGCAGCTTTATGCAGGGTGGTTCCTACAATGAGCAGTTCTTC
>14|few|TRBV11-2|TRBJ1-6|-
CASSFSGDNSPLHF
TGTGCCAGCAGCTTCTCGGGCGATAATTCACCCCTCCACTTT
>14|few|TRBV29-1|TRBJ2-7|-
CSVETDGRSLEQYF
TGCAGCGTTGAGACGGACGGCAGGTCACTCGAGCAGTACTTC
>14|-|TRBV6-2/TRBV6-3|TRBJ2-1|-
CASSYFRHHNEQFF
TGTGCCAGCAGTTACTTTCGGCACCACAATGAGCAGTTCTTC
>16|-|TRBV29-1|TRBJ2-1|-
CSVGTVLGPSLYEQFF
TGCAGCGTTGGGACAGTATTAGGTCCCTCCCTCTATGAGCAGTTCTTC
>10|-|TRBV6-6|TRBJ2-5|-
CASEFETQYF
TGTGCCAGTGAATTTGAGACCCAGTACTTC
>16|-|TRBV10-3|TRBJ1-3|-
CAISDPQGTPGNTIYF
TGTGCCATCAGTGATCCCCAGGGGACCCCTGGAAACACCATATATTTT
>13|few|TRBV10-3|TRBJ2-1|-
CAIALEAGNEQFF
TGTGCCATCGCACTTGAGGCGGGGAATGAGCAGTTCTTC
>14|once|TRBV5-1|TRBJ2-7|-
CASSLGDNTYEQYF
TGCGCCAGCAGCTTGGGGGACAACACCTACGAGCAGTACTTC
>19|-|TRBV27|TRBJ2-4|TRBD2
CASSLPYAKTSGGVDIQYF
TGTGCCAGCAGTTTACCCTATGCTAAGACTAGCGGGGGGGTGGACATTCAGTACTTC